The 19 T cell receptor beta chains below come from one sample, sequenced in a study of CDR3 diversity in severe acne. Via MiXCR, TCRdb re-called the PCR reads, giving one row per CDR3 protein. The repertoire has some 84,000 distinct CDR3 sequences, 50% to 65% of them found once; the top ten carry around an eighth. Material: blood. Source of these receptors: a male donor in good health, without acne.

The chain has TRBV5-1 and TRBJ2-1; 8 bases fit TRBD2. The length of the CDR3 is 15 residues. The V gene's germline CDR1 is SGHRS and CDR2 YFSETQ. Trimming took 0 bases from V and 12 from J; bases not matched to a gene: 11. CDR3 loop: CASSLDGRGADTQFF. The CDR3, as DNA: TGCGCCAGCAGCTTGGATGGGCGGGGGGCGGACACGCAGTTCTTC.

The chain couples TRBV7-2 to TRBJ2-1, with 7 nucleotides matching TRBD1. Germline lookup yields CDR1 SGHTA and CDR2 FQGNSA. Trimming cost V 5 bases and J 7 bases; bases outside gene matches: 11. The CDR3 runs 15 residues. CDR3 in amino acids: CASSPGTAPGNEQFF. DNA of the CDR3: TGTGCCAGCAGCCCCGGGACAGCCCCGGGGAATGAGCAGTTCTTC.

The chain carries TRBV5-4 and TRBJ1-2; D is unresolved. The length of the CDR3 is 12 residues. Trimming left V 3 bases short and J 7 bases short, with 10 bases between. Germline V gives CDR1 SGHNT, CDR2 YYREEE (reference sequence). This CDR3 reads CASSSRGSGYTF. CDR3 sequence (DNA): TGTGCCAGCAGCTCCAGAGGCAGTGGCTACACCTTC.

The chain is built from TRBV20-1 and TRBJ2-2, with D perhaps matching TRBD1 (6 bases). This CDR3 is built from 14 residues. The V gene's germline CDR1 is DFQATT and CDR2 SNEGSKA (reference sequence). V lost 1 base and J 2 bases, leaving 8 bases between the germline ends. CDR3 sequence: CSARVGQNTGELFF. The CDR3 DNA is TGCAGTGCTAGAGTGGGACAAAACACCGGGGAGCTGTTTTTT.

This clonotype was picked up many times. The V gene is TRBV30, the J gene TRBJ1-4; the D gene is possibly TRBD1 (5 bases). The CDR3 runs 17 residues. Germline V gene data show CDR1 as GTSNPN and CDR2 as SVGIG (reference sequence). Trimming removed 2 bases at V and 0 bases at J, with 16 bases between. CDR3: CAWSTGGDQATNEKLFF. The CDR3 DNA reads as TGTGCCTGGAGTACAGGAGGGGACCAAGCAACTAATGAAAAACTGTTTTTT.

The chain has TRBV7-3 and TRBJ2-1; TRBD2 aligns across 14 bases. The ends lost 2 bases at V and 4 bases at J; junction bases unmatched: 7. CDR1 and CDR2 (germline): SGHTA, FQGTGA. This CDR3 has 18 amino acids. CDR3 amino acids: CASSLPTGLAGEYNEQFF. In nucleotides, the CDR3 is TGTGCCAGCAGCTTACCAACGGGACTAGCGGGAGAATACAATGAGCAGTTCTTC.

The chain is built from TRBV7-6 and TRBJ1-4, with D uncertain. The V gene lost 0 bases and the J gene lost 7 bases, with 12 bases spanning the gap. Germline V gene sequence: CDR1 SGHVS, CDR2 FNYEAQ. The CDR3 runs to 15 residues. CDR3 sequence (DNA): TGTGCCAGCAGCTTAGCAGGGTCTGTGGCTGAAAAACTGTTTTTT. Amino acid sequence: CASSLAGSVAEKLFF.

The chain couples TRBV29-1 to TRBJ2-5; tentatively, D is TRBD2 (5 bases). V shed 7 bases and J shed 4 bases, with 10 bases lying between them. The germline V gene encodes CDR1 SQVTM and CDR2 ANQGSEA. The CDR3 sequence is 11 residues long. CDR3 sequence: CSGAEGETQYF. The CDR3 coding sequence is TGCAGCGGTGCCGAGGGAGAGACCCAGTACTTC. Using reference TRBV29-1 and TRBJ2-5 for the parts outside the CDR3, the full variable domain is SAVISQKPSRDICQRGTSLTIQCQVDSQVTMMFWYRQQPGQSLTLIATANQGSEATYESGFVIDKFPISRPNLTFSTLTVSNMSPEDSSIYLCSGAEGETQYFGPGTRLLVL.

There are many counts of this clonotype. The chain carries TRBV6-5 and TRBJ2-1; TRBD2 aligns across 8 bases. The CDR3 runs 11 residues. J lost 16 bases, V lost 6 bases, and 8 bases had no gene match. Looked up from germline, CDR1 is MNHEY and CDR2 is SVGAGI. The CDR3 loop is CASSPGGGGFF. The CDR3 region has the DNA TGTGCCAGCAGCCCGGGGGGGGGCGGATTCTTC.

A few counts support this clonotype. V is TRBV19 and J is TRBJ2-7; D may correspond to TRBD1 or TRBD2 (5 bases each). CDR3 size: 13 residues. The germline V gene has CDR1 LNHDA and CDR2 SQIVND (reference sequence). The V end lost 5 bases, the J end lost 2 bases, and 10 bases lay between the germline ends. The CDR3 DNA is TGTGCCAGTAGTGGGACGGAAGCCTACGAGCAGTACTTC. Protein product: CASSGTEAYEQYF.

The chain is built from TRBV28 and TRBJ2-2; D perhaps matches TRBD1 (5 bases). V was shortened by 5 bases and J by 0 bases, with 19 bases between the two germline ends. Looked up from germline, CDR1 is MDHEN and CDR2 is SYDVKM. The CDR3 spans 18 residues. CDR3 sequence: CASSPARQPITNTGELFF. The CDR3 DNA is TGTGCCAGCAGTCCCGCGAGACAGCCCATTACGAACACCGGGGAGCTGTTTTTT.

This clonotype was counted at least ten times. This chain uses TRBV5-6 with TRBJ2-2; TRBD1 agrees at 10 bases. Germline lookup yields CDR1 SGHDT and CDR2 YYEEEE. The CDR3 contains 23 residues. With V trimmed by 1 base and J by 3 bases, 24 bases remained unmatched. The CDR3 nucleotides are TGTGCCAGCAGCTTGCGCGAGACAGGGGGCTTGATAGGCCACCCAAGCGACACCGGGGAGCTGTTTTTT. Translating gives CASSLRETGGLIGHPSDTGELFF.

This chain uses TRBV20-1 with TRBJ2-3; 10 nucleotides agree with TRBD1. The germline V gene has CDR1 DFQATT and CDR2 SNEGSKA (reference sequence). The trim removed 0 bases at V and 2 bases at J, leaving 8 bases unmatched. This CDR3 comprises 17 residues. CDR3 loop: CSARDTLGQGFTDTQYF. The CDR3 DNA sequence: TGCAGTGCTAGAGATACTCTGGGACAGGGGTTCACAGATACGCAGTATTTT.

V and J are TRBV7-6 and TRBJ2-1; 7 bases match TRBD2. The CDR3 runs 13 residues. After removal of 3 bases from V and 6 bases from J, the junction contained 2 bases not matched to a gene. Germline V gene data show CDR1 as SGHVS and CDR2 as FNYEAQ. The CDR3 bases are TGTGCCAGCAGCTTTCGGACTAGCAATGAGCAGTTCTTC. Translating gives CASSFRTSNEQFF.

The genes are TRBV29-1 and TRBJ1-4; D is uncertain. V lost 5 bases and J lost 0, with 7 bases in between. This CDR3 is built from 13 residues. Per the germline V gene, CDR1 is SQVTM and CDR2 is ANQGSEA. CDR3 coding DNA: TGCAGCGTTTGTAGCTCAACTAATGAAAAACTGTTTTTT. Residues: CSVCSSTNEKLFF.

This clonotype was found many times. The gene calls are TRBV24-1 and TRBJ2-5; possible D gene TRBD1, 6 bases. Per the germline V gene, CDR1 is KGHDR and CDR2 is SFDVKD. The ends were cut back, 5 bases at V and 0 bases at J, with 12 bases in the middle. The CDR3 sequence is 15 residues long. CDR3 DNA sequence: TGTGCCACCAGTGTCAGGGGCCCGTACCAAGAGACCCAGTACTTC. This translates into CATSVRGPYQETQYF.

In the case of this clonotype: The conserved final phenylalanine or tryptophan is absent from the CDR3, which likely points to a read error. The V gene is TRBV7-3, the J gene TRBJ2-2; D gene uncertain. Germline V gene lookup returns CDR1 SGHTA and CDR2 FQGTGA. The CDR3 extends over 12 amino acids. Trimming took off 2 bases at V and 6 bases at J, with 4 bases between the two ends. CDR3 region: CASSLGAGELFL. DNA for the CDR3: TGTGCCAGCAGCTTAGGGGCCGGGGAGCTGTTTTTG.

This clonotype was seen at least ten times. V usage is TRBV10-3 and J usage is TRBJ2-2; D could derive from TRBD1 or TRBD2 (5 bases each). Trimming pared 10 bases from V and 3 bases from J, leaving 15 bases between. The CDR3 is made up of 14 amino acids. Per the germline V gene, CDR1 is ENHRY and CDR2 is SYGVKD. The CDR3, as DNA: TGTGCCACGGAAGGGGACGCTGACACCGGGGAGCTGTTTTTT. Translated: CATEGDADTGELFF.

There are a few counts of this clonotype. The V call is TRBV7-3, the J call TRBJ2-5, with D hard to call. The CDR3 runs 13 residues. Trimming removed 4 bases from V and 5 bases from J, with 11 bases in between. Germline CDR1 reads SGHTA; CDR2 reads FQGTGA. CDR3 protein: CASSWEVRETQYF. CDR3 nucleotides: TGTGCCAGCAGCTGGGAAGTTAGGGAGACCCAGTACTTC.